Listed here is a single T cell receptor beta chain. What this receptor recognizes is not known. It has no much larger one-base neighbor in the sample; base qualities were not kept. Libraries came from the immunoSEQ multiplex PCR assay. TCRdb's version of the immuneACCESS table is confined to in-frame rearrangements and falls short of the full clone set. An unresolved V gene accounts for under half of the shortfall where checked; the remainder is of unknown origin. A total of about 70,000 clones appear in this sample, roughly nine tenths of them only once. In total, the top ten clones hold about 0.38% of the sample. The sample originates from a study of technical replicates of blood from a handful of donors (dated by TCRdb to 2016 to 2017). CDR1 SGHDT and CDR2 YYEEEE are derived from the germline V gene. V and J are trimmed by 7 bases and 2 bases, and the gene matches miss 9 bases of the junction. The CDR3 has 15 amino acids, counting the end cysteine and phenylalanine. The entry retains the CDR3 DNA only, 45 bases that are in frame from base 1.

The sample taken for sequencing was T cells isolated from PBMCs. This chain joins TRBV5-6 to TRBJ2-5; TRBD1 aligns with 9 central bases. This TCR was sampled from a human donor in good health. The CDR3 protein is CASLIQGAQQETQYF. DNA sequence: TGTGCCAGCTTAATACAGGGGGCCCAACAAGAGACCCAGTACTTC. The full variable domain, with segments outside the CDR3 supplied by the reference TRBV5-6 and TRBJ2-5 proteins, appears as DAGVTQSPTHLIKTRGQQVTLRCSPKSGHDTVSWYQQALGQGPQFIFQYYEEEERQRGNFPDRFSGHQFPNYSSELNVNALLLGDSALYLCASLIQGAQQETQYFGPGTRLLVL.